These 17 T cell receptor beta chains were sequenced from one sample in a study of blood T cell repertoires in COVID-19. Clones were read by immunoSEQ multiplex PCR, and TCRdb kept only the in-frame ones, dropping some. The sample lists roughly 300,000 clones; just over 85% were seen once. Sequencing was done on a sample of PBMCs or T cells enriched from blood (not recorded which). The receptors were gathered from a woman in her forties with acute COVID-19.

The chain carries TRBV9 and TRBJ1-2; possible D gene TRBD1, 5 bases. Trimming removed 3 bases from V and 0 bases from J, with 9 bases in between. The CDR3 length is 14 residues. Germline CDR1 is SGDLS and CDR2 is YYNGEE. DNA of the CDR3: TGTGCCAGCAGCGCCGGACATTCTAACTATGGCTACACCTTC. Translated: CASSAGHSNYGYTF.

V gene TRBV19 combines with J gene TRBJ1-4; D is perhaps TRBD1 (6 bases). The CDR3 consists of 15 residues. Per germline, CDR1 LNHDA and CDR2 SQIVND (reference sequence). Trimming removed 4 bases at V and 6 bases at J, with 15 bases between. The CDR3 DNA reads TGTGCCAGTAGTAGCACAGGGAGGGGATATGAAAAACTGTTTTTT. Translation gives CASSSTGRGYEKLFF. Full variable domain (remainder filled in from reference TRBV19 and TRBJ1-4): DGGITQSPKYLFRKEGQNVTLSCEQNLNHDAMYWYRQDPGQGLRLIYYSQIVNDFQKGDIAEGYSVSREKKESFPLTVTSAQKNPTAFYLCASSSTGRGYEKLFFGSGTQLSVL.

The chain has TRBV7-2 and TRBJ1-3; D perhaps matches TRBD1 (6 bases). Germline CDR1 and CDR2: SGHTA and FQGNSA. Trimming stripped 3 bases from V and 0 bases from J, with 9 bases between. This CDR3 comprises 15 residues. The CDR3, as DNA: TGTGCCAGCAGCTTCGACAGGTACTCTGGAAACACCATATATTTT. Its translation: CASSFDRYSGNTIYF.

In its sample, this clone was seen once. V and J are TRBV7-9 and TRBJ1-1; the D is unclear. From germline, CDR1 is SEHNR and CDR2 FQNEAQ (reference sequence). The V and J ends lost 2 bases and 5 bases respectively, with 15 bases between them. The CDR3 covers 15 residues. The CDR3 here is CASSLIGSRVTEAFF. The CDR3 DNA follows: TGTGCCAGCAGCTTAATAGGGAGCAGAGTTACTGAAGCTTTCTTT.

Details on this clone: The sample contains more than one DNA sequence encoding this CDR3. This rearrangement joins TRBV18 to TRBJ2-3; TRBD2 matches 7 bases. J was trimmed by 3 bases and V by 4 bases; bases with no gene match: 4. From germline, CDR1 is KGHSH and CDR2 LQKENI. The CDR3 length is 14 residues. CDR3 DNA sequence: TGTGCCAGCTCACTCGGACTAGAAACAGATACGCAGTATTTT. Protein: CASSLGLETDTQYF.

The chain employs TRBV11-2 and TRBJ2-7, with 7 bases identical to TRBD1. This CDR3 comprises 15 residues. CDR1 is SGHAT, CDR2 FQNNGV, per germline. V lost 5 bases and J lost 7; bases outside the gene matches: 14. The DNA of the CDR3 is TGTGCCAGCAGCCTGATCCAACAGGGGCCGGAGGAGCAGTACTTC. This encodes CASSLIQQGPEEQYF.

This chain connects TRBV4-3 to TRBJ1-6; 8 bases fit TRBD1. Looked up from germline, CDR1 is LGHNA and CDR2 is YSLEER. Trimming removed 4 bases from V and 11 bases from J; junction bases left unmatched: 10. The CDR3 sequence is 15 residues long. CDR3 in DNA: TGCGCCAGCAGCCCCGACAGGGGCGCTAGTACACCCCTCCACTTT. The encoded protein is CASSPDRGASTPLHF.

This CDR3 is CASSHRGAGQPQHF. Written as DNA, the CDR3 is TGTGCCAGCAGTCACAGGGGGGCCGGCCAGCCCCAGCATTTT. The genes are TRBV6-5 and TRBJ1-5; the match to TRBD1 covers 8 bases. CDR3 length: 14 amino acids. V was clipped by 5 bases and J by 7 bases; unmatched bases: 7. Germline assignment: CDR1 MNHEY and CDR2 SVGAGI.

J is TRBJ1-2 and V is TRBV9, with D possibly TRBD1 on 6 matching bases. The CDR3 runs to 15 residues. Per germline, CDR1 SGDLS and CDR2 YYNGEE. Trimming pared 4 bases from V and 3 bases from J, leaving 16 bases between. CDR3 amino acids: CASSPEGRQDYGYTF. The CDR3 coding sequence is TGTGCCAGCAGCCCCGAAGGAAGACAGGACTATGGCTACACCTTC.

The CDR3 sequence: CATSRVSSVGGTDTQYF. The CDR3 nucleotides are TGTGCCACCAGCAGAGTTAGTTCGGTCGGGGGGACAGATACGCAGTATTTT. The rearrangement uses TRBV15 and TRBJ2-3; TRBD2 agrees at 7 bases. Trimming cost V 1 base and J 3 bases; bases outside gene matches: 10. The V gene's germline CDR1 is LNHNV and CDR2 YYDKDF (reference sequence). CDR3 length: 17 amino acids.

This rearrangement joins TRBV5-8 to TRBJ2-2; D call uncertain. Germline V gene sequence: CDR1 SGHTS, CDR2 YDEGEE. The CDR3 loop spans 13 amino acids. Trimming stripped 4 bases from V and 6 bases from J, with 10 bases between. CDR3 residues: CASSRIGPGELFF. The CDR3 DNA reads TGTGCCAGCAGCCGGATTGGGCCCGGGGAGCTGTTTTTT.

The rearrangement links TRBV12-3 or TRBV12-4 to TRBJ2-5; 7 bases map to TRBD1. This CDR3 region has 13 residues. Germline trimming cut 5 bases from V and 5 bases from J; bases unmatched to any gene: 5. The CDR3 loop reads CASSLGTVETQYF. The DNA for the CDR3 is TGTGCCAGCAGTCTCGGGACAGTTGAGACCCAGTACTTC.

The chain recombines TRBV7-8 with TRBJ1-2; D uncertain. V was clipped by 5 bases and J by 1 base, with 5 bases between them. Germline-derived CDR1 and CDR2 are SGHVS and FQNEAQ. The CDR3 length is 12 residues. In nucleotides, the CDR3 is TGTGCCAGCAGCCCTTATAACTATGGCTACACCTTC. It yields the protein CASSPYNYGYTF. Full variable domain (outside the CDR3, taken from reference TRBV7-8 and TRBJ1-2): GAGVSQSPRYKVAKRGQDVALRCDPISGHVSLFWYQQALGQGPEFLTYFQNEAQLDKSGLPSDRFFAERPEGSVSTLKIQRTQQEDSAVYLCASSPYNYGYTFGSGTRLTVV.

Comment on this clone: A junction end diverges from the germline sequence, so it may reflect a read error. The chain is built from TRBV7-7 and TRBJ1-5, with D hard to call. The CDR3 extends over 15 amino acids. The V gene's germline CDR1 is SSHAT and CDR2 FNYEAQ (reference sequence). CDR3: CASSLPGDSNQPQHF. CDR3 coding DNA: TGTGCTAGCAGCTTACCCGGGGATAGCAATCAGCCCCAGCATTTT. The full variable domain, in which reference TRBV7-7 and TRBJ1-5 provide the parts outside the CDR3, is GAGVSQSPRYKVTKRGQDVTLRCDPISSHATLYWYQQALGQGPEFLTYFNYEAQPDKSGLPSDRFSAERPEGSISTLTIQRTEQRDSAMYRCASSLPGDSNQPQHFGDGTRLSIL.

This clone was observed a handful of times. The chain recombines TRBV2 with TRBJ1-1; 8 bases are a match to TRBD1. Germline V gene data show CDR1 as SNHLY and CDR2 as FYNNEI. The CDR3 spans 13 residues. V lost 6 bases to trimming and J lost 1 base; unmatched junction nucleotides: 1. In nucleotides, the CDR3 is TGTGCCAGCAGGGACAGGGAGAACACTGAAGCTTTCTTT. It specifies CASRDRENTEAFF.

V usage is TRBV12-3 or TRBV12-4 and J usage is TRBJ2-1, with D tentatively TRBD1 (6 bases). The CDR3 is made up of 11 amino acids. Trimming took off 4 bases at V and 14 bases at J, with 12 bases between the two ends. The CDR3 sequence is CASSYQGFEFF. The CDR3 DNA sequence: TGTGCCAGCAGTTATCAGGGGTTTGAGTTCTTC.

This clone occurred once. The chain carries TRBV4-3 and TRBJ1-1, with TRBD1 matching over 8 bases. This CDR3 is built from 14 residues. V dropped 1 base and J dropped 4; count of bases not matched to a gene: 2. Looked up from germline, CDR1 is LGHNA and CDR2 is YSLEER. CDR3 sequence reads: CASSQATGGTEAFF. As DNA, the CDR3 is TGCGCCAGCAGCCAAGCTACAGGGGGCACTGAAGCTTTCTTT.